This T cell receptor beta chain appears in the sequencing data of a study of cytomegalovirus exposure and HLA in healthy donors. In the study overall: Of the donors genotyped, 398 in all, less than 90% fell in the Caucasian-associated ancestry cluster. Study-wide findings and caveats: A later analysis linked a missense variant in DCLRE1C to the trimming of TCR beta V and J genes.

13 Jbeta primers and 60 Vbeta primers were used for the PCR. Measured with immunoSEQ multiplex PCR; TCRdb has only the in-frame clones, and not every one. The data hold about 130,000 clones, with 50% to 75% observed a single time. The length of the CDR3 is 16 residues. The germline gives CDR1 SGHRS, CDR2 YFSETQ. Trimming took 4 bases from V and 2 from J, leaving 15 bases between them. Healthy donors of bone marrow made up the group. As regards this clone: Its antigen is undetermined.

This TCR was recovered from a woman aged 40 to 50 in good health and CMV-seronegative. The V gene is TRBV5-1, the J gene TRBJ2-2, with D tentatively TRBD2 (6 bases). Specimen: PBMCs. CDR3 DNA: TGCGCCAGCAGCCCGGCGAGCGGGCCTAACACCGGGGAGCTGTTTTTT. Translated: CASSPASGPNTGELFF.